This TCR beta chain was identified during a study of CD8 T cells in ankylosing spondylitis. Overall study findings and caveats: CD8+ by phenotype, disease-linked clones were relatively rare in peripheral blood. A motif in TCR beta, a set of under ten highly homologous variants, appeared characteristic of ankylosing spondylitis blood. Some of the motif variants had earlier been found in reactive arthritis patients' fluid and blood.

The CDR3 spans 16 residues. Germline-derived CDR1 and CDR2 are SGHTA and FQGNSA. Of note for this clonotype: The antigen is not known. An end of the junction differs from the germline gene, which may be a read error.

It was by quantitative 5'-RACE with molecular barcodes that TCR beta libraries were made. From the 5' RACE reads, TCRdb called clonotypes with MiXCR, one entry per CDR3 protein. Counted here are a few hundred thousand distinct CDR3 sequences, roughly 10% occurring once; the ten biggest clones make up about a tenth. What was sequenced was blood, either unsorted or a sorted T cell fraction (not recorded which). This TCR came from a female donor with ankylosing spondylitis or in good health (not recorded which). V and J are TRBV7-2 and TRBJ2-5; TRBD2 matches 10 bases. The CDR3 DNA sequence: TGTGCCAGCAGCTTATGGACTAGCGGTTACCAAGAGACCCAGTCCTTC. It translates to CASSLWTSGYQETQSF.